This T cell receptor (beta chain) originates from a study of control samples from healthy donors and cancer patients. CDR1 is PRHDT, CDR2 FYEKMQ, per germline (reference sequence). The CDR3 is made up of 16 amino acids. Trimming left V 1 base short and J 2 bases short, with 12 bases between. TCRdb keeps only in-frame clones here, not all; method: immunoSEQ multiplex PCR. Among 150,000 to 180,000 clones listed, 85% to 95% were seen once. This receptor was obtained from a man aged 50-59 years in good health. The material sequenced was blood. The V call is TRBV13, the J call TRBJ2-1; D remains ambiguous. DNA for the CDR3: TGTGCCAGCAGCTTAGTAAATTACCGAACCTACAATGAGCAGTTCTTC. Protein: CASSLVNYRTYNEQFF.